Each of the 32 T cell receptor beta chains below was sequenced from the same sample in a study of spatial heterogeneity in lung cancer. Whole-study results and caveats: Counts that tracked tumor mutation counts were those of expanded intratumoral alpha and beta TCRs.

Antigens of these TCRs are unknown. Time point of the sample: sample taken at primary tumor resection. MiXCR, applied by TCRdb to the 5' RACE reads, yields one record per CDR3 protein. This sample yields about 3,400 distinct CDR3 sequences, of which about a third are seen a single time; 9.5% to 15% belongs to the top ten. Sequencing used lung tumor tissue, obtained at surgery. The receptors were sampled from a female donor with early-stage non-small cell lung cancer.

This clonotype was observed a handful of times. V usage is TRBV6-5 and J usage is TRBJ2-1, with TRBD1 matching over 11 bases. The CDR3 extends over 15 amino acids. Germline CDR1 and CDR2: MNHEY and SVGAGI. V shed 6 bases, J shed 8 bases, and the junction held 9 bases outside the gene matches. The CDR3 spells CASSLRDRGGYEQFF. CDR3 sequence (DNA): TGTGCCAGCAGCCTCCGGGACAGGGGGGGGTATGAGCAGTTCTTC.

CDR3 sequence (DNA): TGTGCCAGCAGTCCCGGGACTAAGGACGAGCAGTACTTC. Its protein is CASSPGTKDEQYF. The gene calls are TRBV27 and TRBJ2-7, with 7 bases that match TRBD2. Germline V gene lookup returns CDR1 MNHEY and CDR2 SMNVEV (reference sequence). This CDR3 contains 13 residues. After removal of 5 bases from V and 5 bases from J, the junction contained 6 bases not matched to a gene.

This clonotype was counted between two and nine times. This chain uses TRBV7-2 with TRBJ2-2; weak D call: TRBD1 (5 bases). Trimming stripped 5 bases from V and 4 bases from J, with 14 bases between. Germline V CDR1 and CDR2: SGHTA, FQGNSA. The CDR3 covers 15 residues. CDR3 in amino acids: CASSPRERGTGELFF. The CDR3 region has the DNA TGTGCCAGCAGCCCCAGGGAACGCGGCACCGGGGAGCTGTTTTTT.

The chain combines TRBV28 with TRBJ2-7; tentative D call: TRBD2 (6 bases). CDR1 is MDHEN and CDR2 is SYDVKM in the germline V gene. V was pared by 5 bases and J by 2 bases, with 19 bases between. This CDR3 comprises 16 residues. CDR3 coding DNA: TGTGCCAGCAGTATCCGATATAGAACGGGAGCCTACGAGCAGTACTTC. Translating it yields CASSIRYRTGAYEQYF.

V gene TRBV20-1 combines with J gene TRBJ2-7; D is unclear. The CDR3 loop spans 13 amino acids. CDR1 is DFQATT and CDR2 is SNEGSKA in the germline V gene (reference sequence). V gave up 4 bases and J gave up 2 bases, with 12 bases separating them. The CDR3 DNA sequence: TGCAGTGCTACGGACCAACGAACCTACGAGCAGTACTTC. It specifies CSATDQRTYEQYF.

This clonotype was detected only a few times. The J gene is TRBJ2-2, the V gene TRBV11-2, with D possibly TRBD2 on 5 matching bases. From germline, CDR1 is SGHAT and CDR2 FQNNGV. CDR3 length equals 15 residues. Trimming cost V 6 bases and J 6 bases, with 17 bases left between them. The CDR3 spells CASRLRSGPPGELFF. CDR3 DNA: TGTGCCAGCAGGTTACGGAGCGGTCCCCCCGGGGAGCTGTTTTTT.

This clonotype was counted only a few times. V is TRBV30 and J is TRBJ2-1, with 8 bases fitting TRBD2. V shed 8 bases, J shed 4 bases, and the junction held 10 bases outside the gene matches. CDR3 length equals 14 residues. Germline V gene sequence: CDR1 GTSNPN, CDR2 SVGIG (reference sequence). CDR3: CARSRGGFYNEQFF. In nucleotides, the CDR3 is TGTGCCCGGTCCCGGGGGGGTTTTTACAATGAGCAGTTCTTC.

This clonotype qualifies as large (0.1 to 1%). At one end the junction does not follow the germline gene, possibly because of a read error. CDR3 DNA sequence: TGTGCCAGCACATACGGAAGCACCATATATTTT. Translated, it gives CASTYGSTIYF. The chain couples TRBV6-1 to TRBJ1-3; D not certain. There are 11 residues in the CDR3. CDR1 and CDR2 from the germline V gene are MNHNS and SASEGT.

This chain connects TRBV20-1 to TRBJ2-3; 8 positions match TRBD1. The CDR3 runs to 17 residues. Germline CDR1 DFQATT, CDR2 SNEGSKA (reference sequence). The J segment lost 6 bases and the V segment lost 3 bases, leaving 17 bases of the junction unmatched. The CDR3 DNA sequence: TGCAGTGCTAGTTTTGGGGCCTTAGCAGGGGGCCCGGATACGCAGTATTTT. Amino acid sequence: CSASFGALAGGPDTQYF.

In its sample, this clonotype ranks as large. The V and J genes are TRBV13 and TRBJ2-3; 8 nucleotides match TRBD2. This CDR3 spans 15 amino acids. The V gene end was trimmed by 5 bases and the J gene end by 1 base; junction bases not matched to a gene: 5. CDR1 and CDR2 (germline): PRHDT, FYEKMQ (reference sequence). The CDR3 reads CASSVSGTGTDTQYF. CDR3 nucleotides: TGTGCCAGCAGCGTTAGCGGGACGGGCACAGATACGCAGTATTTT.

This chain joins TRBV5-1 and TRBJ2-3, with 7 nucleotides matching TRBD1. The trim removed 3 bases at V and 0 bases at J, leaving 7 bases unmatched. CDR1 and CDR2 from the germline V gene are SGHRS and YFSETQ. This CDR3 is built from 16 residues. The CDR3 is CASSSLTGPSTDTQYF. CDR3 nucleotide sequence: TGCGCCAGCAGCTCTCTGACAGGGCCAAGCACAGATACGCAGTATTTT. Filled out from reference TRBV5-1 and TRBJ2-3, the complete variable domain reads KAGVTQTPRYLIKTRGQQVTLSCSPISGHRSVSWYQQTPGQGLQFLFEYFSETQRNKGNFPGRFSGRQFSNSRSEMNVSTLELGDSALYLCASSSLTGPSTDTQYFGPGTRLTVL.

The CDR3 sequence is CASSLDGDTEAFF. The CDR3, as DNA: TGTGCCAGCAGCTTAGACGGGGACACTGAAGCTTTCTTT. The chain carries TRBV7-9 and TRBJ1-1; no clear D. V shed 1 base and J shed 3 bases, with 6 bases lying between them. Looked up from germline, CDR1 is SEHNR and CDR2 is FQNEAQ (reference sequence). The CDR3 covers 13 residues.

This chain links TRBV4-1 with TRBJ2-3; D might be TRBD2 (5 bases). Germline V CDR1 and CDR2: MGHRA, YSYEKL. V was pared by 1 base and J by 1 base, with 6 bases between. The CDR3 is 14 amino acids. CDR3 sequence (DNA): TGCGCCAGCAGCCAAGGGCGGGGCACAGATACGCAGTATTTT. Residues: CASSQGRGTDTQYF.

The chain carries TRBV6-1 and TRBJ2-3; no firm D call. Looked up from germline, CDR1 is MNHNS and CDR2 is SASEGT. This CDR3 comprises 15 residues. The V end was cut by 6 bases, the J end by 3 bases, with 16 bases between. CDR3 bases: TGTGCCAGCAGCATCACACCTTTACAGACAGATACGCAGTATTTT. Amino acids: CASSITPLQTDTQYF.

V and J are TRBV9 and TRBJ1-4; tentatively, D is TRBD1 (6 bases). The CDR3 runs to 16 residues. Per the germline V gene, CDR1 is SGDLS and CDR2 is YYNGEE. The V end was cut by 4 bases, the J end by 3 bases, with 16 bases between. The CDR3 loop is CASSRGRGGANEKLFF. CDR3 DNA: TGTGCCAGCAGCCGGGGGCGCGGCGGAGCTAATGAAAAACTGTTTTTT.

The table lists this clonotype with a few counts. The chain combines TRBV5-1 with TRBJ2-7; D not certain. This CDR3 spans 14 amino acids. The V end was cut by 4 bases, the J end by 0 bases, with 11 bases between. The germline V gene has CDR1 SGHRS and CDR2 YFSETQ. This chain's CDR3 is CASSVYADSYEQYF. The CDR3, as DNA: TGCGCCAGCAGCGTTTATGCAGACTCCTACGAGCAGTACTTC.

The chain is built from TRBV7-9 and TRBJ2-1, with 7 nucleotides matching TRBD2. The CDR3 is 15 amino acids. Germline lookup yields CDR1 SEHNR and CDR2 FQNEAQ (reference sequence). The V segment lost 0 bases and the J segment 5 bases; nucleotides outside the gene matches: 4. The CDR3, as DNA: TGTGCCAGCAGCTTAGCGGCTAGCGGTCACAATGAGCAGTTCTTC. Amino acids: CASSLAASGHNEQFF.

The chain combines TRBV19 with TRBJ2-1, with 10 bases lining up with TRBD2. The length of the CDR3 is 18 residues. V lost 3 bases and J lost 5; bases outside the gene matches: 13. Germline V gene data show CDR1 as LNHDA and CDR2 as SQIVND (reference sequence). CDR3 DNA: TGTGCCAGTAGTATCCTCTCAGGGAACGGACTAGCGGACAATGAGCAGTTCTTC. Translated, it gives CASSILSGNGLADNEQFF. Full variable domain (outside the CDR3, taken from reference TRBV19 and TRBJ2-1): DGGITQSPKYLFRKEGQNVTLSCEQNLNHDAMYWYRQDPGQGLRLIYYSQIVNDFQKGDIAEGYSVSREKKESFPLTVTSAQKNPTAFYLCASSILSGNGLADNEQFFGPGTRLTVL.

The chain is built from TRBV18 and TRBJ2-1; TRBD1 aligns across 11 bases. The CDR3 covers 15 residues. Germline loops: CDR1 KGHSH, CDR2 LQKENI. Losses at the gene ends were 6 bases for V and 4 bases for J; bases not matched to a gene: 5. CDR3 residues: CASSPGTGGYNEQFF. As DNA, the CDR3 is TGTGCCAGCTCTCCCGGGACAGGGGGGTACAATGAGCAGTTCTTC.

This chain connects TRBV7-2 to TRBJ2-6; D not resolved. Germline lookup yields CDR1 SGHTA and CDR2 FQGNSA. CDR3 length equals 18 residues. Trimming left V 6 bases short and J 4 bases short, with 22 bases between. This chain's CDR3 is CASRLLGVSSVGANVLTF. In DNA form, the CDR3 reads TGTGCCAGCAGACTCTTGGGTGTGAGCTCTGTAGGGGCCAACGTCCTGACTTTC.

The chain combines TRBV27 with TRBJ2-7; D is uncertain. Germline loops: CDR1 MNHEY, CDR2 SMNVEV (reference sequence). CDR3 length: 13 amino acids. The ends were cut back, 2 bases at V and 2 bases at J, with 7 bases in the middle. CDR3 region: CASSLGFPYEQYF. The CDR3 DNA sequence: TGTGCCAGCAGTTTAGGGTTTCCCTACGAGCAGTACTTC.

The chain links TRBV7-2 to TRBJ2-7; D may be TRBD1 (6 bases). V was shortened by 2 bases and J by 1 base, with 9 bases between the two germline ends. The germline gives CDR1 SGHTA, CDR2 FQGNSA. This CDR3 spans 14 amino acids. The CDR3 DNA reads TGTGCCAGCAGCTTATCCAGGGGTTCCTACGAGCAGTACTTC. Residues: CASSLSRGSYEQYF.

The CDR3 here is CASSLFGVTNEKLFF. CDR3 nucleotide sequence: TGCGCCAGCAGCTTGTTCGGGGTAACTAATGAAAAACTGTTTTTT. The chain employs TRBV5-1 and TRBJ1-4; D remains unclear. Per germline, CDR1 SGHRS and CDR2 YFSETQ. V gave up 1 base and J gave up 1 base, with 8 bases separating them. The CDR3 contains 15 residues.

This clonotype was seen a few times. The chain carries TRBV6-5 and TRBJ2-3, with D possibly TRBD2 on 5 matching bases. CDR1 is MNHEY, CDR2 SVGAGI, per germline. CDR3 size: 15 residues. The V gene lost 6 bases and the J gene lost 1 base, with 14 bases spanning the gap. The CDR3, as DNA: TGTGCCAGCAGCCACTTACTAGGGCGCACAGATACGCAGTATTTT. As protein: CASSHLLGRTDTQYF.

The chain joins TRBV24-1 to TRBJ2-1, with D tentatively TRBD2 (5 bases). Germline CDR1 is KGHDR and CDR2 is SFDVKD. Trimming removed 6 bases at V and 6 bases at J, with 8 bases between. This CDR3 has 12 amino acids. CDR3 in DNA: TGTGCCACCAGTACTAGTTCCAATGAGCAGTTCTTC. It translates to CATSTSSNEQFF.

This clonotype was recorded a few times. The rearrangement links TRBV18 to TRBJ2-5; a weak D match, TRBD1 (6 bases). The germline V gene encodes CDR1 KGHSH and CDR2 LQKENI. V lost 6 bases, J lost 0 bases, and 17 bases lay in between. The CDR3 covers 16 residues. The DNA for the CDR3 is TGTGCCAGCTCCCTAAGCCTCACAGGGAACCAAGAGACCCAGTACTTC. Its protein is CASSLSLTGNQETQYF.

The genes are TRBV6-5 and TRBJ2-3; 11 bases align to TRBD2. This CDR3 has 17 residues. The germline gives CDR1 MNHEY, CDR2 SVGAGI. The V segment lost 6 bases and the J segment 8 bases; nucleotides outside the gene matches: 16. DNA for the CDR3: TGTGCCAGCAGCTCCGGGGGTAGCGGGAGGGCCCGGGTTACGCAGTATTTT. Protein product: CASSSGGSGRARVTQYF.

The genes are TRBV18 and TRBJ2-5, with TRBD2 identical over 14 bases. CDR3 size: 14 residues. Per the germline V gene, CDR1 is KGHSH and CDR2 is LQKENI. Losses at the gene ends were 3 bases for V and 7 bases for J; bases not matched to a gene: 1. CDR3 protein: CASSPGTSGGTQYF. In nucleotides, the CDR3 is TGTGCCAGCTCACCCGGGACTAGCGGGGGGACCCAGTACTTC.

Written as DNA, the CDR3 is TGTGCCAGCAGCTACGCTGGGTACCTGAACACCGGGGAGCTGTTTTTT. Translating it yields CASSYAGYLNTGELFF. The gene calls are TRBV7-2 and TRBJ2-2, with D unclear. Trimming removed 4 bases at V and 1 base at J, with 13 bases between. The CDR3 runs 16 residues. CDR1 is SGHTA, CDR2 FQGNSA, per germline. The variable domain in full, completed from reference TRBV7-2 and TRBJ2-2, reads GAGVSQSPSNKVTEKGKDVELRCDPISGHTALYWYRQSLGQGLEFLIYFQGNSAPDKSGLPSDRFSAERTGGSVSTLTIQRTQQEDSAVYLCASSYAGYLNTGELFFGEGSRLTVL.

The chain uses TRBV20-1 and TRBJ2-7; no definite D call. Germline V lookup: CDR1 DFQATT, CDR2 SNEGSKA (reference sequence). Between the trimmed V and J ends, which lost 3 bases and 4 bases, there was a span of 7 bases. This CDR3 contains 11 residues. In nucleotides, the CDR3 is TGCAGTGCTAGCGCTGATTACGAGCAGTACTTC. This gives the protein CSASADYEQYF.

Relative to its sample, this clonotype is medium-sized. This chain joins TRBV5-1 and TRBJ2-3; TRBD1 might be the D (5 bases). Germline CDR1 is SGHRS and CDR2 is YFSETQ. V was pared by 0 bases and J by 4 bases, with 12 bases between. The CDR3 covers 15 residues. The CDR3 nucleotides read TGCGCCAGCAGCTTGGCCCAGGGCGGCCCAGATACGCAGTATTTT. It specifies CASSLAQGGPDTQYF.

The CDR3: CASSLLNSPLHF. CDR3 coding DNA: TGTGCCAGCAGCTTGCTCAATTCACCCCTCCACTTT. This chain links TRBV5-6 with TRBJ1-6; D gene uncertain. The CDR3 is 12 residues long. CDR1 is SGHDT and CDR2 is YYEEEE in the germline V gene. Trimming removed 1 base from V and 7 bases from J, with 3 bases in between.